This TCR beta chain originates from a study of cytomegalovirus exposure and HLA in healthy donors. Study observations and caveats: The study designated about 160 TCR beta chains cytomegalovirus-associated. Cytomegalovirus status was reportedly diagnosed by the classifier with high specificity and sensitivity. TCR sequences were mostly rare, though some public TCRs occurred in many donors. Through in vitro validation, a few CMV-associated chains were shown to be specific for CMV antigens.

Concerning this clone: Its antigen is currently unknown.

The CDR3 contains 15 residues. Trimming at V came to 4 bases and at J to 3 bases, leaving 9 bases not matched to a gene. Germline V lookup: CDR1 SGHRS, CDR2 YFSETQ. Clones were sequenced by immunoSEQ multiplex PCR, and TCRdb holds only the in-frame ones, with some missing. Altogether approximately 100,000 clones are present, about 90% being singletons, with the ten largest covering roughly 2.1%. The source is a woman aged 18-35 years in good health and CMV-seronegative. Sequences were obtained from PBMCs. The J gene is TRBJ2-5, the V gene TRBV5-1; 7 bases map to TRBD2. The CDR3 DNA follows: TGCGCCAGCAGCCCCCCTGTGGCGGGGGAAGAGACCCAGTACTTC. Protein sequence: CASSPPVAGEETQYF.